The 14 T cell receptor beta chains below all came from one sample that was sequenced in a study of control samples from healthy donors and cancer patients. Assay used: immunoSEQ multiplex PCR; TCRdb lists only in-frame clones, some missing. The sample contains about 120,000 clones, roughly 92% of which appear only once. Sequencing was performed on blood. The receptors shown here come from a woman between 18 and 29 years old in good health.

This clone appeared once. The chain carries TRBV18 and TRBJ2-3, with 7 bases lining up with TRBD1. V was pared by 3 bases and J by 4 bases, with 4 bases of the junction left unmatched. Germline-derived CDR1 and CDR2 are KGHSH and LQKENI. The CDR3 has 14 residues. The CDR3 sequence: CASSPIGGSDTQYF. DNA of the CDR3: TGTGCCAGCTCACCCATAGGGGGCTCAGATACGCAGTATTTT. Variable domain in full (rest from reference TRBV18 and TRBJ2-3): NAGVMQNPRHLVRRRGQEARLRCSPMKGHSHVYWYRQLPEEGLKFMVYLQKENIIDESGMPKERFSAEFPKEGPSILRIQQVVRGDSAAYFCASSPIGGSDTQYFGPGTRLTVL.

Points on this clone: Because it lacks the conserved phenylalanine or tryptophan at the end, this CDR3 is likely a read error. No DNA is shown, since the ends of the CDR3 on it are uncertain; the CDR3 is the one TCRdb lists. J is TRBJ1-2 and V is TRBV7-9; TRBD1, the D gene given by the table, was not confirmed from the DNA. Termini included, the CDR3 measures 12 amino acids. Germline CDR1 SEHNR, CDR2 FQNEAQ (reference sequence). The CDR3 here is CASSAPGQGHPI.

This chain connects TRBV6-1 to TRBJ2-1; D perhaps matches TRBD2 (5 bases). CDR1 and CDR2 (germline): MNHNS, SASEGT. Trimming removed 1 base from V and 2 bases from J, with 9 bases in between. This CDR3 is 15 amino acids long. DNA of the CDR3: TGTGCCAGCAGTGAAGAGTGGAGGCCCTACAATGAGCAGTTCTTC. Amino acid sequence: CASSEEWRPYNEQFF.

The chain links TRBV7-9 to TRBJ1-5; D perhaps matches TRBD1 (6 bases). The V end lost 3 bases, the J end lost 3 bases, and 18 bases lay between the germline ends. The CDR3 extends over 17 amino acids. Germline V gives CDR1 SEHNR, CDR2 FQNEAQ (reference sequence). CDR3 in amino acids: CASSFTGPTGINQPQHF. The CDR3 DNA sequence: TGTGCCAGCAGCTTTACGGGCCCTACAGGGATCAATCAGCCCCAGCATTTT.

The genes are TRBV7-3 and TRBJ1-2; weak D call: TRBD1 (5 bases). With 5 bases removed from V and 8 bases from J, the gap between germline ends came to 18 bases. This CDR3 region has 14 residues. Germline CDR1 SGHTA, CDR2 FQGTGA. CDR3 in DNA: TGTGCCAGCAGCCCAATGGGGGGTCTTGACGGCTACACCTTC. Amino acid sequence: CASSPMGGLDGYTF.

V gene TRBV28 combines with J gene TRBJ2-1; D is perhaps TRBD1 or TRBD2 (5 bases each). The V end was cut by 4 bases, the J end by 9 bases, with 19 bases between. This CDR3 is 15 amino acids long. Germline values: CDR1 MDHEN, CDR2 SYDVKM. CDR3 loop: CASSSTGTSVGEQFF. CDR3 nucleotide sequence: TGTGCCAGCAGTTCCACGGGGACGTCCGTCGGTGAGCAGTTCTTC.

This clone has just one count. V and J are TRBV28 and TRBJ2-5, with D tentatively TRBD2 (6 bases). The CDR3 length is 16 residues. The V and J ends lost 2 bases and 4 bases respectively, with 17 bases between them. The germline gives CDR1 MDHEN, CDR2 SYDVKM. For the CDR3, the DNA is TGTGCCAGCAGTTTAGCGTTCGGCGGGACGGGAGAGACCCAGTACTTC. It codes for CASSLAFGGTGETQYF. The whole variable domain, remainder taken from reference TRBV28 and TRBJ2-5, is DVKVTQSSRYLVKRTGEKVFLECVQDMDHENMFWYRQDPGLGLRLIYFSYDVKMKEKGDIPEGYSVSREKKERFSLILESASTNQTSMYLCASSLAFGGTGETQYFGPGTRLLVL.

The chain employs TRBV6-6 and TRBJ2-3; perhaps TRBD1 as D (6 bases). Trimming took off 7 bases at V and 5 bases at J, with 13 bases between the two ends. There are 13 residues in the CDR3. Germline V gives CDR1 MNHNY, CDR2 SVGAGI (reference sequence). The CDR3 bases are TGTGCCAGCACCCCAGGGGAAGGAGATACGCAGTATTTT. Residues: CASTPGEGDTQYF.

The gene calls are TRBV19 and TRBJ1-1; no reliable D call. Germline lookup yields CDR1 LNHDA and CDR2 SQIVND (reference sequence). The length of the CDR3 is 15 residues. V lost 7 bases, J lost 7 bases, and 22 bases lay in between. CDR3 protein: CASIGRVTLDNEAFF. CDR3 coding DNA: TGTGCCAGTATAGGGAGGGTGACCCTCGATAATGAAGCTTTCTTT.

CDR3 residues: CATSPRTYSNQPQHF. The CDR3 DNA is TGTGCCACCAGCCCGCGCACGTATAGCAATCAGCCCCAGCATTTT. The chain employs TRBV15 and TRBJ1-5, with D unresolved. Trimming removed 5 bases from V and 0 bases from J, with 11 bases in between. Germline lookup yields CDR1 LNHNV and CDR2 YYDKDF (reference sequence). The CDR3 runs 15 residues.

The chain is built from TRBV7-8 and TRBJ1-1, with 8 nucleotides matching TRBD1. From germline, CDR1 is SGHVS and CDR2 FQNEAQ. V shed 2 bases and J 5 bases; nucleotides not matched to a gene: 4. The CDR3 length is 14 residues. This CDR3 reads CASSLRDRRTEAFF. The CDR3 DNA reads as TGTGCCAGCAGCTTAAGGGACAGGCGGACTGAAGCTTTCTTT.

The rearrangement joins TRBV27 to TRBJ2-4; TRBD1 matches at 9 bases. The CDR3 runs 16 residues. J gave up 0 bases and V 3 bases, and 3 bases lay outside the gene matches. Germline V gives CDR1 MNHEY, CDR2 SMNVEV (reference sequence). This CDR3 reads CASSFTGGRAKNIQYF. The CDR3 coding sequence is TGTGCCAGCAGTTTTACAGGGGGCAGAGCCAAAAACATTCAGTACTTC.

The V gene is TRBV7-3, the J gene TRBJ1-2, with 7 bases that match TRBD1. This CDR3 has 13 residues. V gave up 5 bases and J gave up 4 bases; unmatched junction bases: 4. Germline V gives CDR1 SGHTA, CDR2 FQGTGA. The chain's CDR3 is CASSRGQSYGYTF. CDR3 nucleotide sequence: TGTGCCAGCAGCCGGGGACAGTCCTATGGCTACACCTTC.

CDR3 nucleotides: TGTGCCAGTAGCTTAATGGATTATAGCAATCAGCCCCAGCATTTT. It specifies CASSLMDYSNQPQHF. The chain carries TRBV19 and TRBJ1-5; D is unresolved. Germline V gene sequence: CDR1 LNHDA, CDR2 SQIVND (reference sequence). V shed 6 bases and J shed 0 bases, with 12 bases lying between them. The CDR3 length is 15 residues.